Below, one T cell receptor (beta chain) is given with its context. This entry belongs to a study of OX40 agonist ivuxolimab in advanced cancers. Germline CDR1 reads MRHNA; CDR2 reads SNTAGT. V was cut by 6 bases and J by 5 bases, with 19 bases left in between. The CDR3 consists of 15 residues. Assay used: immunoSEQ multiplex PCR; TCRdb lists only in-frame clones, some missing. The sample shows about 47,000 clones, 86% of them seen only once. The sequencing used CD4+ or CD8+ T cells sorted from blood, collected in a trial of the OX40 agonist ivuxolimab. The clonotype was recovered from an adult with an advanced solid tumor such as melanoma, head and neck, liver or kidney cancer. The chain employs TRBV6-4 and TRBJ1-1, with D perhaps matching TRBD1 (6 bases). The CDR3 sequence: CASRLGGGARTEAFF. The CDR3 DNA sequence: TGTGCCAGCAGGCTGGGGGGGGGCGCAAGGACTGAAGCTTTCTTT.